The present TCR beta chain was sequenced within a study of human T cells and chemical hapten exposure. The CDR3 is 12 residues long. Germline CDR1 reads MNHEY; CDR2 reads SMNVEV (reference sequence). Described time point: patch test 2, 6 weeks after DPC sensitization. As to treatment: therapeutic diphenylcyclopropenone sensitization with weekly scalp DPC. The library labeled individual cDNA molecules by adding unique molecular identifiers to them. TCRdb re-called the RACE reads with MiXCR, one entry per CDR3 protein. The table shows under 450,000 distinct CDR3 sequences, with about 6% occurring only once. Study results and caveats: Significantly more large CDR3 similarity clusters arose among expanded TCRs than among controls.

Worth noting for this clonotype: The antigen remains unidentified. A read error may account for a junction end that differs from germline.

This TCR derives from a woman younger than 30 with alopecia areata. Some clones in this sample may be carry-over from other donors' samples. Here the sequenced sample was whole blood, taken in connection with sensitization to the hapten diphenylcyclopropenone (DPC). The chain has TRBV27 and TRBJ2-7, with a weak D call TRBD1 (6 bases). CDR3 nucleotides: TGTGCCAGCAGTTTATCCCGGACAGCTCTTCTCTTC. Protein product: CASSLSRTALLF.